The next 18 T cell receptor beta chains were all read from a single sample in a study of blood T cell repertoires in COVID-19. Data came from immunoSEQ multiplex PCR; TCRdb stores just in-frame clones and leaves some out. The profile shows about 100,000 clones, about 92% of them singletons. The source material was peripheral blood. The receptors stem from a man younger than 35 with COVID-19, enrolled during active disease.

The J gene is TRBJ1-2, the V gene TRBV27; D is undetermined. V gave up 6 bases and J gave up 2 bases, with 13 bases separating them. CDR3 length equals 14 residues. The germline V gene has CDR1 MNHEY and CDR2 SMNVEV (reference sequence). The CDR3 protein is CASRATLTNYGYTF. DNA for the CDR3: TGTGCCAGCAGAGCTACCCTAACCAACTATGGCTACACCTTC.

The V gene is TRBV13, the J gene TRBJ2-3; TRBD1 is a possible D gene (6 bases). The CDR3 sequence is 15 residues long. V was pared by 8 bases and J by 6 bases, with 21 bases between. Germline assignment: CDR1 PRHDT and CDR2 FYEKMQ (reference sequence). The CDR3 nucleotides read TGTGCCAGCCGCTCCGGGACAATAGGGGTGGATACGCAGTATTTT. Translating gives CASRSGTIGVDTQYF.

V and J are TRBV7-9 and TRBJ2-7; possible D gene TRBD2, 7 bases. Trimming shortened V by 5 bases and J by 6 bases, and 17 bases separated the two germline ends. Germline V gives CDR1 SEHNR, CDR2 FQNEAQ (reference sequence). This CDR3 region has 14 residues. This CDR3 is CASSRGGGGAEQYF. CDR3 in DNA: TGTGCCAGCAGCCGCGGGGGAGGGGGAGCCGAGCAGTACTTC. The variable domain in full, completed from reference TRBV7-9 and TRBJ2-7, reads DTGVSQNPRHKITKRGQNVTFRCDPISEHNRLYWYRQTLGQGPEFLTYFQNEAQLEKSRLLSDRFSAERPKGSFSTLEIQRTEQGDSAMYLCASSRGGGGAEQYFGPGTRLTVT.

V usage is TRBV7-9 and J usage is TRBJ2-7, with 11 bases matching TRBD2. The CDR3 is 15 residues long. J gave up 1 base and V 5 bases, and 4 bases lay outside the gene matches. Germline values: CDR1 SEHNR, CDR2 FQNEAQ (reference sequence). In DNA form, the CDR3 reads TGTGCCAGCAGCGACCGACTAGCGGGATCCTACGAGCAGTACTTC. As protein: CASSDRLAGSYEQYF.

The chain couples TRBV19 to TRBJ1-4; no firm D call. The CDR3 length is 13 residues. Germline CDR1 reads LNHDA; CDR2 reads SQIVND (reference sequence). V gave up 6 bases and J gave up 3 bases, with 8 bases separating them. CDR3 nucleotides: TGTGCCAGTAGGCTGCAGGCTAATGAAAAACTGTTTTTT. This gives the protein CASRLQANEKLFF.

V and J are TRBV4-1 and TRBJ2-7, with a possible D match to TRBD2 (6 bases). This CDR3 comprises 16 residues. V lost 1 base and J lost 2, with 15 bases in between. Germline CDR1 MGHRA, CDR2 YSYEKL. The chain's CDR3 is CASSQVPGLGTYEQYF. The DNA of the CDR3 is TGCGCCAGCAGCCAAGTACCGGGACTGGGGACCTACGAGCAGTACTTC.

The rearrangement links TRBV5-6 to TRBJ2-7; 9 bases are shared with TRBD2. From germline, CDR1 is SGHDT and CDR2 YYEEEE. The CDR3 runs 15 residues. V was pared by 4 bases and J by 13 bases, with 18 bases of the junction left unmatched. CDR3 loop: CASSQGPGTSTRYYF. The DNA for the CDR3 is TGTGCCAGCAGCCAGGGCCCTGGGACTAGCACCCGTTATTACTTC.

CDR3 region: CASSDRGGTEAFF. The CDR3 region has the DNA TGTGCCAGCAGTGACAGGGGGGGGACTGAAGCTTTCTTT. This rearrangement joins TRBV6-4 to TRBJ1-1; possibly TRBD1 for D (6 bases). The CDR3 contains 13 residues. V gave up 2 bases and J gave up 5 bases, with 9 bases separating them. Germline lookup yields CDR1 MRHNA and CDR2 SNTAGT.

On this clone: One end of the junction is discordant with germline, which a read error may explain. V is TRBV28 and J is TRBJ2-7, with TRBD2 matching 9 bases. CDR3 length: 15 residues. CDR1 is MDHEN and CDR2 is SYDVKM in the germline V gene. The CDR3 DNA is TGTGCCAGCAGCCAGACTAGCGGCCACTCCTACGAGCAGTACTTT. Amino acids: CASSQTSGHSYEQYF. Supplemented by reference TRBV28 and TRBJ2-7, the full variable domain reads DVKVTQSSRYLVKRTGEKVFLECVQDMDHENMFWYRQDPGLGLRLIYFSYDVKMKEKGDIPEGYSVSREKKERFSLILESASTNQTSMYLCASSQTSGHSYEQYFGPGTRLTVT.

This clone was seen once. The CDR3 loop reads CASSLRSSGTYEQYF. DNA for the CDR3: TGTGCCAGCAGCTTAAGATCTAGCGGGACCTACGAGCAGTACTTC. The chain uses TRBV7-2 and TRBJ2-7; 9 bases match TRBD2. The CDR3 is made up of 15 amino acids. CDR1 and CDR2 from the germline V gene are SGHTA and FQGNSA. J gave up 2 bases and V 2 bases, and 4 bases lay outside the gene matches.

The rearrangement uses TRBV23-1 and TRBJ2-1, with 8 positions matching TRBD1. Being an ORF, TRBV23-1 has a function that is uncertain. The CDR3 covers 14 residues. The ends lost 7 bases at V and 10 bases at J; junction bases unmatched: 12. CDR3 nucleotides: TGCGCCAGCAAGCGGACAGGGACCTTGAAGGAGCAGTTCTTC. Its protein product is CASKRTGTLKEQFF.

This chain uses TRBV18 with TRBJ1-1; 9 bases map to TRBD1. The CDR3 sequence is 17 residues long. Looked up from germline, CDR1 is KGHSH and CDR2 is LQKENI. V lost 1 base to trimming and J lost 3 bases; unmatched junction nucleotides: 9. The CDR3 protein is CASSPQTGGSMYTEAFF. The CDR3 DNA reads TGTGCCAGCTCACCACAGACAGGGGGGTCAATGTACACTGAAGCTTTCTTT.

The rearrangement links TRBV7-2 to TRBJ1-2; TRBD1 matches at 10 bases. The J segment lost 5 bases and the V segment lost 5 bases, leaving 2 bases of the junction unmatched. Germline values: CDR1 SGHTA, CDR2 FQGNSA. The CDR3 has 13 residues. The CDR3 nucleotides are TGTGCCAGCAGCGAGGGACAGGGGTATGGCTACACCTTC. Encoded protein: CASSEGQGYGYTF. Drawing the rest from reference TRBV7-2 and TRBJ1-2, the complete variable domain is GAGVSQSPSNKVTEKGKDVELRCDPISGHTALYWYRQSLGQGLEFLIYFQGNSAPDKSGLPSDRFSAERTGGSVSTLTIQRTQQEDSAVYLCASSEGQGYGYTFGSGTRLTVV.

The chain combines TRBV5-6 with TRBJ2-7, with D tentatively TRBD2 (6 bases). Trimming stripped 2 bases from V and 2 bases from J, with 14 bases between. Germline lookup yields CDR1 SGHDT and CDR2 YYEEEE. This CDR3 region has 15 residues. In DNA form, the CDR3 reads TGTGCCAGCAGCTTACGGGCAGCGGGCCCCTACGAGCAGTACTTC. It translates to CASSLRAAGPYEQYF.

This rearrangement joins TRBV11-2 to TRBJ2-5; 10 bases agree with TRBD2. CDR3 length: 17 residues. The junction had 4 bases not matched to a gene; V was cut back by 0 bases and J by 0 bases. The germline CDR1 and CDR2 sequences are SGHAT and FQNNGV. This CDR3 reads CASSLEVAGGYQETQYF. CDR3 DNA sequence: TGTGCCAGCAGCTTAGAGGTAGCGGGAGGCTACCAAGAGACCCAGTACTTC.

This clone was recorded once. This chain uses TRBV4-2 with TRBJ2-2; D is perhaps TRBD2 (5 bases). Germline CDR1 reads LGHNA; CDR2 reads YNFKEQ. The V and J ends lost 1 base and 0 bases respectively, with 9 bases between them. This CDR3 has 16 amino acids. CDR3 sequence: CASSQVYGTNTGELFF. CDR3 nucleotide sequence: TGTGCCAGCAGCCAAGTATACGGGACGAACACCGGGGAGCTGTTTTTT.

This clone appeared a single time. The V call is TRBV3-1 (or the pseudogene TRBV3-2), the J call TRBJ2-1, with D hard to call. V shed 0 bases and J shed 12 bases, with 6 bases lying between them. Germline loops: CDR1 LGHDT, CDR2 YNNKEL (reference sequence). The CDR3 has 11 amino acids. The CDR3 loop is CASSQEFWQFF. As DNA, the CDR3 is TGTGCCAGCAGCCAAGAATTCTGGCAGTTCTTC.

The gene calls are TRBV13 and TRBJ2-5; D unresolved. In germline, CDR1 is PRHDT, CDR2 FYEKMQ (reference sequence). Trimming left V 0 bases short and J 7 bases short, with 12 bases between. CDR3 length equals 14 residues. The CDR3 here is CASSLGTAPGTQYF. The CDR3 DNA follows: TGTGCCAGCAGCTTAGGAACTGCCCCAGGGACCCAGTACTTC.